This T cell receptor (beta chain) stems from a study of post-analysis software for immune sequencing data. Study findings and constraints: In patients, five TRBV segments were more frequent than in controls, with TRBV5-6, TRBV5-1 and TRBV20-1 among them. Strong co-clustering by F measure was seen for same-batch samples.

This clonotype has a handful of counts. The antigen is unknown. The germline gives CDR1 DFQATT, CDR2 SNEGSKA (reference sequence). The CDR3 runs 11 residues. V was trimmed by 3 bases and J by 9 bases, leaving 9 bases between them. Included in the TCR beta cDNA libraries were unique molecular identifiers. From the PCR reads, TCRdb called clonotypes with MiXCR, one entry per CDR3 protein. Counted here are approximately 690,000 distinct CDR3 sequences, approximately 59% occurring once; the ten biggest clones make up approximately 10%. The J gene is TRBJ2-1, the V gene TRBV20-1, with D perhaps TRBD2 (5 bases). The sequenced sample consisted of blood. This TCR was recovered from a girl aged 2 to 9 with multiple sclerosis. CDR3 region: CSASWTGEQFF. CDR3 in DNA: TGCAGTGCTAGTTGGACTGGTGAGCAGTTCTTC.